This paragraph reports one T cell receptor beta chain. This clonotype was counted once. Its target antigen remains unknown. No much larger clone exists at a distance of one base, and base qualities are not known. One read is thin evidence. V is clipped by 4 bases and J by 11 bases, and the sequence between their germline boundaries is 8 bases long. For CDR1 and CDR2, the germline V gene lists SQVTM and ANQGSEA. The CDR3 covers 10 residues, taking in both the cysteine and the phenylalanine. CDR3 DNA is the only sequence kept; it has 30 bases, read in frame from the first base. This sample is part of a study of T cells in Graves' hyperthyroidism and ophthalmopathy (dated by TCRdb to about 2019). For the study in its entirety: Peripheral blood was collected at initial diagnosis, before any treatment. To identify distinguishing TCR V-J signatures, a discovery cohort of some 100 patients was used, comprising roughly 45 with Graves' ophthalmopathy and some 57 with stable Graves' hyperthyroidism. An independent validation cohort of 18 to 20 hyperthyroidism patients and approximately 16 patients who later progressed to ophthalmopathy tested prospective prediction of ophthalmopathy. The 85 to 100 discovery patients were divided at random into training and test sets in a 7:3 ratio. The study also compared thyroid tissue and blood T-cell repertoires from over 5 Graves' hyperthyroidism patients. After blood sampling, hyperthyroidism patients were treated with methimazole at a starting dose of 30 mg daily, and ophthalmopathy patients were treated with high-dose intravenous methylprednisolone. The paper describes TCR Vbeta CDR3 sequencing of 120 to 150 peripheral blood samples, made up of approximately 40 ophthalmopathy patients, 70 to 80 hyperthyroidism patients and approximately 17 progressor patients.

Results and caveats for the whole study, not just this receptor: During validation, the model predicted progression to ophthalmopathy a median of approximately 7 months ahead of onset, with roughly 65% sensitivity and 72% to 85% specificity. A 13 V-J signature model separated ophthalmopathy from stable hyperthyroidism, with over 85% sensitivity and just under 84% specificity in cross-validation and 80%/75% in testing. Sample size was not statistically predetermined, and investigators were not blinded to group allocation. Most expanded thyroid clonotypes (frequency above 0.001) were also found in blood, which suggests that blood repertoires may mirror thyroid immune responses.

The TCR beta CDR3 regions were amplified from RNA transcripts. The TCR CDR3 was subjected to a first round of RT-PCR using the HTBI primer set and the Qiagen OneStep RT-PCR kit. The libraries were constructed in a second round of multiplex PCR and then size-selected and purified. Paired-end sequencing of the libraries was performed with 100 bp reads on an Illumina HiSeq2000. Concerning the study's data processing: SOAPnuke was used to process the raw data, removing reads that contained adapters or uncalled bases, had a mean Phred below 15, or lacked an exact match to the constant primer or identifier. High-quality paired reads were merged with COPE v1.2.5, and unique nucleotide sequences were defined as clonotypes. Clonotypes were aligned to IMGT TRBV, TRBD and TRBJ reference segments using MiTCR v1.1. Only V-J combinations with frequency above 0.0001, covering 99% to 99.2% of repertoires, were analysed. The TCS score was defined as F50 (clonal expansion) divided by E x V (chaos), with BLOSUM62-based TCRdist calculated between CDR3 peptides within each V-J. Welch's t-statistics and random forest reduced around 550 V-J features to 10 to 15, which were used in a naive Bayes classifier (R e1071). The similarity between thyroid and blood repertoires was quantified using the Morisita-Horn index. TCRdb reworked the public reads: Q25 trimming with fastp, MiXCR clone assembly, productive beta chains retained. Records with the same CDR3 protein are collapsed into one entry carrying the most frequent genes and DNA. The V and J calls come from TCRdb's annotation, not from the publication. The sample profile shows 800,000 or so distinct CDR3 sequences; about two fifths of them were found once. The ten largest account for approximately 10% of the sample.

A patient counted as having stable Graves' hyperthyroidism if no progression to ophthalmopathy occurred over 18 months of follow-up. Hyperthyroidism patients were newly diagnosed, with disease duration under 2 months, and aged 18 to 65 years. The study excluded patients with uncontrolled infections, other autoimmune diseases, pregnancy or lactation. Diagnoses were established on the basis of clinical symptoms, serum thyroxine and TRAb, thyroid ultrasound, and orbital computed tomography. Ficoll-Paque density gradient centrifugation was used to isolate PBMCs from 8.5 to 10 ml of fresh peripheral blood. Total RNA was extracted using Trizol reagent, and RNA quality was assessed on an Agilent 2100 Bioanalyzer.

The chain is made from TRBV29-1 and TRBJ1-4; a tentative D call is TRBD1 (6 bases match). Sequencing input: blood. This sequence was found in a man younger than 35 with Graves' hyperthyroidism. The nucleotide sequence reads TGCAGCGTTGGCCAGGGGAAACTGTTTTTT. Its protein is CSVGQGKLFF.